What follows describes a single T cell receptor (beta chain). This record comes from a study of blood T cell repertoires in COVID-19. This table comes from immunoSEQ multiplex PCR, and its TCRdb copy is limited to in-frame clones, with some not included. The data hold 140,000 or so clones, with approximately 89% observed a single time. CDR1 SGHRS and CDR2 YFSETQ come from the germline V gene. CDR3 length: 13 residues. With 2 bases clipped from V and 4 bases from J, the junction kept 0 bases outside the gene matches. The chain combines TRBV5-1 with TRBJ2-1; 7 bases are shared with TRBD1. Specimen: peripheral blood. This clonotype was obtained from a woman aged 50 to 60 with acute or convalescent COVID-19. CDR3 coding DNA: TGCGCCAGCAGCTTACAGGGGTACAATGAGCAGTTCTTC. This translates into CASSLQGYNEQFF.